The 27 T cell receptor beta chains listed next were all sequenced from one sample in a study of cytomegalovirus exposure and HLA in healthy donors. In the PCR, 60 Vbeta and 13 Jbeta primers were used. TCRdb's table, derived via immunoSEQ multiplex PCR, lists solely in-frame clones and lacks some. This table holds around 90,000 clones, over 60% found once. Sequencing was carried out using PBMCs. These receptors originate from a woman in her forties or fifties in good health and CMV-seropositive.

The gene calls are TRBV6-5 and TRBJ2-2; 8 bases are shared with TRBD1. The CDR3 is 16 amino acids. Germline V gene data show CDR1 as MNHEY and CDR2 as SVGAGI. The V segment lost 2 bases and the J segment 6 bases; nucleotides outside the gene matches: 8. CDR3 loop: CASSYPPGQAAGELFF. In DNA form, the CDR3 reads TGTGCCAGCAGTTACCCCCCGGGACAGGCTGCCGGGGAGCTGTTTTTT.

In its sample, this clone was seen once. The chain combines TRBV7-2 with TRBJ1-2; perhaps TRBD1 as D (6 bases). V lost 5 bases to trimming and J lost 4 bases, with 17 bases between them. The CDR3 contains 15 residues. Germline CDR1 and CDR2: SGHTA and FQGNSA. The chain's CDR3 is CASSPRDTALYGYTF. CDR3 sequence (DNA): TGTGCCAGCAGCCCCCGGGACACTGCCCTCTATGGCTACACCTTC.

The chain combines TRBV6-5 with TRBJ1-1, with 10 positions matching TRBD1. The CDR3 is 14 residues long. After removal of 5 bases from V and 8 bases from J, the junction contained 8 bases not matched to a gene. Germline values: CDR1 MNHEY, CDR2 SVGAGI. Here the CDR3 DNA reads TGTGCCAGCAGTCGGCTCAAGACAGGGGGCGAAGCTTTCTTT. Its protein product is CASSRLKTGGEAFF.

The V call is TRBV28, the J call TRBJ2-1, with TRBD2 as a possible D gene (7 bases). CDR1 and CDR2 from the germline V gene are MDHEN and SYDVKM. The CDR3 is made up of 13 amino acids. V was trimmed by 6 bases and J by 9 bases, leaving 15 bases between them. Here the CDR3 reads CASRRPGGGEQFF. CDR3 DNA: TGTGCCAGCAGACGTCCGGGGGGCGGTGAGCAGTTCTTC.

This rearrangement joins TRBV27 to TRBJ2-1; the D gene is possibly TRBD1 (5 bases). This CDR3 comprises 13 residues. CDR1 is MNHEY, CDR2 SMNVEV, per germline (reference sequence). Trimming removed 5 bases from V and 6 bases from J, with 11 bases in between. For the CDR3, the DNA is TGTGCCAGCAGTATTGGGCAGGGCAATGAGCAGTTCTTC. Translation gives CASSIGQGNEQFF.

The chain uses TRBV5-1 and TRBJ2-7, with no clear D. The germline gives CDR1 SGHRS, CDR2 YFSETQ. There are 15 residues in the CDR3. Between the trimmed V and J ends, which lost 0 bases and 0 bases, there was a span of 10 bases. The CDR3 sequence is CASSLAGLGSYEQYF. CDR3 in DNA: TGCGCCAGCAGCTTGGCCGGGTTGGGCTCCTACGAGCAGTACTTC. Complete variable domain (other parts from reference TRBV5-1 and TRBJ2-7): KAGVTQTPRYLIKTRGQQVTLSCSPISGHRSVSWYQQTPGQGLQFLFEYFSETQRNKGNFPGRFSGRQFSNSRSEMNVSTLELGDSALYLCASSLAGLGSYEQYFGPGTRLTVT.

This clone was recorded once. The CDR3 coding sequence is TGTGCCAGCAGCTTGACAGGGGCCGGCGAGCAGTACTTC. Its protein product is CASSLTGAGEQYF. The chain combines TRBV7-9 with TRBJ2-7, with TRBD1 matching over 8 bases. Germline values: CDR1 SEHNR, CDR2 FQNEAQ (reference sequence). The V and J ends lost 3 bases and 6 bases, in that order; junction bases with no gene match: 4. The CDR3 consists of 13 residues.

The chain carries TRBV5-1 and TRBJ2-7; possibly TRBD2 for D (5 bases). CDR3 length equals 15 residues. Germline CDR1 SGHRS, CDR2 YFSETQ. V was pared by 1 base and J by 0 bases, with 11 bases between. CDR3 sequence reads: CASSLSPGSSYEQYF. The CDR3 nucleotides are TGCGCCAGCAGCTTGTCCCCTGGGAGCTCCTACGAGCAGTACTTC. Full variable domain (outside the CDR3, taken from reference TRBV5-1 and TRBJ2-7): KAGVTQTPRYLIKTRGQQVTLSCSPISGHRSVSWYQQTPGQGLQFLFEYFSETQRNKGNFPGRFSGRQFSNSRSEMNVSTLELGDSALYLCASSLSPGSSYEQYFGPGTRLTVT.

The chain is built from TRBV10-3 and TRBJ1-2, with TRBD1 matching 7 bases. Germline V gene lookup returns CDR1 ENHRY and CDR2 SYGVKD. CDR3 size: 16 residues. J was trimmed by 2 bases and V by 4 bases; bases with no gene match: 10. The CDR3 is CAISGMTGNENYGYTF. Written as DNA, the CDR3 is TGTGCCATCAGTGGTATGACAGGGAATGAGAACTATGGCTACACCTTC.

This clone has just a few counts. The genes are TRBV6-1 and TRBJ1-4; D is possibly TRBD1 (6 bases). The CDR3 covers 13 residues. Germline V gene lookup returns CDR1 MNHNS and CDR2 SASEGT. The germline V and J ends were trimmed by 6 bases and 10 bases, with 15 bases remaining between them. This CDR3 reads CASRPRTEGKLFF. CDR3 coding DNA: TGTGCCAGCAGACCGAGGACAGAGGGAAAACTGTTTTTT.

The V gene is TRBV9, the J gene TRBJ2-7; tentative D call: TRBD1 (6 bases). Deletions cut 3 bases from V and 6 bases from J, with 10 bases between. CDR1 is SGDLS and CDR2 is YYNGEE in the germline V gene. The CDR3 contains 12 residues. The CDR3 DNA reads as TGTGCCAGCAGCGCGCAGGGGAGCGAGCAGTACTTC. This sequence encodes CASSAQGSEQYF.

The rearrangement uses TRBV7-3 and TRBJ2-2; perhaps TRBD2 as D (6 bases). From germline, CDR1 is SGHTA and CDR2 FQGTGA. This CDR3 has 17 residues. The V end lost 5 bases, the J end lost 1 base, and 17 bases lay between the germline ends. CDR3 protein: CASSVGGDSKNTGELFF. CDR3 bases: TGTGCCAGCAGCGTGGGTGGGGACTCCAAGAACACCGGGGAGCTGTTTTTT.

The CDR3, as DNA: TGTGCCAGCAGCGTAGGACCGGTTGTGGAGAGTGAGCAGTTCTTC. This translates into CASSVGPVVESEQFF. J is TRBJ2-1 and V is TRBV9; D gene unclear. From germline, CDR1 is SGDLS and CDR2 YYNGEE. Trimming shortened V by 0 bases and J by 9 bases, and 16 bases separated the two germline ends. This CDR3 has 15 amino acids.

There are a few counts of this clone. Other DNA sequences within the sample encode an identical CDR3. The rearrangement uses TRBV6-1 and TRBJ2-2; 9 positions agree with TRBD1. The junction had 7 bases not matched to a gene; V was cut back by 4 bases and J by 7 bases. Germline lookup yields CDR1 MNHNS and CDR2 SASEGT. The CDR3 sequence is 15 residues long. CDR3 residues: CASSANRGRIGELFF. The DNA of the CDR3 is TGTGCCAGCAGTGCTAACAGGGGGCGTATCGGGGAGCTGTTTTTT.

The chain is built from TRBV7-2 and TRBJ2-1, with D perhaps matching TRBD2 (5 bases). The CDR3 spans 15 residues. In germline, CDR1 is SGHTA, CDR2 FQGNSA. V gave up 1 base and J gave up 3 bases, with 10 bases separating them. CDR3 loop: CASSLGSGNYNEQFF. The CDR3 region has the DNA TGTGCCAGCAGCTTAGGGAGCGGAAACTACAATGAGCAGTTCTTC. The full variable domain, its missing parts supplied by reference TRBV7-2 and TRBJ2-1, is GAGVSQSPSNKVTEKGKDVELRCDPISGHTALYWYRQSLGQGLEFLIYFQGNSAPDKSGLPSDRFSAERTGGSVSTLTIQRTQQEDSAVYLCASSLGSGNYNEQFFGPGTRLTVL.

The DNA of the CDR3 is TGTGCCAGCCTCTCCCTATCGGGGAGCTTTCCTGGCTACACCTTC. Amino acids: CASLSLSGSFPGYTF. The V and J genes are TRBV27 and TRBJ1-2, with D unresolved. The ends were cut back, 8 bases at V and 7 bases at J, with 23 bases in the middle. The CDR3 sequence is 15 residues long. CDR1 MNHEY and CDR2 SMNVEV come from the germline V gene (reference sequence).

The rearrangement joins TRBV14 to TRBJ2-7, with D unclear. Per germline, CDR1 SGHDN and CDR2 FVKESK. The CDR3 runs to 13 residues. The V gene lost 2 bases and the J gene lost 3 bases, with 8 bases spanning the gap. The CDR3: CASSQRGYYEQYF. The CDR3 DNA sequence: TGTGCCAGCAGCCAACGAGGATACTACGAGCAGTACTTC.

This chain uses TRBV7-2 with TRBJ1-1, with D perhaps TRBD1 (5 bases). Germline loops: CDR1 SGHTA, CDR2 FQGNSA. The length of the CDR3 is 15 residues. V lost 4 bases and J 3 bases, leaving 15 bases between the germline ends. DNA of the CDR3: TGTGCCAGCAGCTCACAGGCGGCACGGGACACTGAAGCTTTCTTT. This gives the protein CASSSQAARDTEAFF.

This chain uses TRBV11-2 with TRBJ1-2; 8 nucleotides line up with TRBD1. This CDR3 contains 16 residues. Trimming at V came to 0 bases and at J to 5 bases, leaving 8 bases not matched to a gene. Germline CDR1 reads SGHAT; CDR2 reads FQNNGV. The CDR3 DNA sequence: TGTGCCAGCAGCTTAGATCCCTCTGGGACAGGTTATGGCTACACCTTC. Translated, it gives CASSLDPSGTGYGYTF.

The chain recombines TRBV30 with TRBJ2-1; 10 positions agree with TRBD2. CDR1 and CDR2 from the germline V gene are GTSNPN and SVGIG (reference sequence). The trim removed 1 base at V and 6 bases at J, leaving 6 bases unmatched. This CDR3 spans 15 amino acids. CDR3 loop: CAWSARSGGANEQFF. In nucleotides, the CDR3 is TGTGCCTGGAGTGCCAGAAGCGGGGGGGCCAATGAGCAGTTCTTC.

This clone was seen a handful of times. The chain carries TRBV30 and TRBJ1-2; D possibly corresponds to TRBD1 (6 bases). CDR3 length: 14 amino acids. Germline CDR1 and CDR2: GTSNPN and SVGIG (reference sequence). Trimming stripped 4 bases from V and 8 bases from J, with 20 bases between. In DNA form, the CDR3 reads TGTGCCTGGACCGTAGGGGGAATTAAAGAAGGCTACACCTTC. Protein product: CAWTVGGIKEGYTF.

The chain recombines TRBV29-1 with TRBJ2-7, with D perhaps matching TRBD1 (6 bases). V lost 3 bases, J lost 3 bases, and 18 bases lay in between. CDR1 is SQVTM and CDR2 is ANQGSEA in the germline V gene. This CDR3 comprises 15 residues. The CDR3 DNA is TGCAGCGTTGAGGGTACAGGGTCGGACAACTACGAGCAGTACTTC. It encodes CSVEGTGSDNYEQYF.

The chain uses TRBV28 and TRBJ2-5, with D hard to call. Between the trimmed V and J ends, which lost 4 bases and 2 bases, there was a span of 11 bases. Germline V gene lookup returns CDR1 MDHEN and CDR2 SYDVKM. This CDR3 has 14 residues. CDR3 coding DNA: TGTGCCAGCAGTTCACACTCGGGTCAAGAGACCCAGTACTTC. Amino acids: CASSSHSGQETQYF. The full variable domain, with the rest looked up from reference TRBV28 and TRBJ2-5, is DVKVTQSSRYLVKRTGEKVFLECVQDMDHENMFWYRQDPGLGLRLIYFSYDVKMKEKGDIPEGYSVSREKKERFSLILESASTNQTSMYLCASSSHSGQETQYFGPGTRLLVL.

The V call is TRBV11-3, the J call TRBJ1-1; D may be TRBD1 (5 bases). V dropped 0 bases and J dropped 9 bases, with 11 bases sitting between them. The CDR3 loop spans 13 amino acids. Germline values: CDR1 SGHNT, CDR2 YENEEA. The CDR3 DNA follows: TGTGCCAGCAGCTTAGACCACGACAGTCAAGCTTTCTTT. This translates into CASSLDHDSQAFF. Together with reference TRBV11-3 and TRBJ1-1, the CDR3 gives the full variable domain: EAGVVQSPRYKIIEKKQPVAFWCNPISGHNTLYWYLQNLGQGPELLIRYENEEAVDDSQLPKDRFSAERLKGVDSTLKIQPAELGDSAVYLCASSLDHDSQAFFGQGTRLTVV.

The chain combines TRBV9 with TRBJ1-4; tentative D call: TRBD1 (5 bases). Looked up from germline, CDR1 is SGDLS and CDR2 is YYNGEE. This CDR3 contains 14 residues. V was pared by 3 bases and J by 7 bases, with 13 bases between. The CDR3 sequence is CASSADLDIEKLFF. As DNA, the CDR3 is TGTGCCAGCAGCGCCGATTTGGACATTGAAAAACTGTTTTTT. Full variable domain (missing parts from reference TRBV9 and TRBJ1-4): DSGVTQTPKHLITATGQRVTLRCSPRSGDLSVYWYQQSLDQGLQFLIQYYNGEERAKGNILERFSAQQFPDLHSELNLSSLELGDSALYFCASSADLDIEKLFFGSGTQLSVL.

V and J are TRBV5-1 and TRBJ1-3; D gene uncertain. Germline CDR1 reads SGHRS; CDR2 reads YFSETQ. V dropped 4 bases and J dropped 0 bases, with 8 bases sitting between them. The CDR3 runs 14 residues. DNA for the CDR3: TGCGCCAGCAGCCCGGTCACCTCTGGAAACACCATATATTTT. It specifies CASSPVTSGNTIYF. Filled out from reference TRBV5-1 and TRBJ1-3, the complete variable domain reads KAGVTQTPRYLIKTRGQQVTLSCSPISGHRSVSWYQQTPGQGLQFLFEYFSETQRNKGNFPGRFSGRQFSNSRSEMNVSTLELGDSALYLCASSPVTSGNTIYFGEGSWLTVV.

The rearrangement links TRBV5-5 to TRBJ1-1, with D possibly TRBD1 on 6 matching bases. V was trimmed by 1 base and J by 1 base, leaving 11 bases between them. Per germline, CDR1 SGHKS and CDR2 YYEKEE (reference sequence). This CDR3 has 15 residues. CDR3 in DNA: TGTGCCAGCAGCTTGCGGACAGCGACGAACACTGAAGCTTTCTTT. This codes for CASSLRTATNTEAFF.